This paragraph covers one TCR beta chain sequence. Antigen specificity is unknown. The data stem from a study of OX40 agonist ivuxolimab in advanced cancers. Turning to the study itself: In this cohort, patients received ivuxolimab, an agonistic anti-OX40 (CD134) antibody. Dose-escalation cases comprised hepatocellular carcinoma, melanoma, renal cell or head and neck cancer. There were three patients with partial responses, one having hepatocellular carcinoma and two cutaneous melanoma.

TCRdb's copy holds only in-frame clones and misses some; the assay was immunoSEQ multiplex PCR. The table includes around 89,000 clones, just over 90% detected once. General observations from the study: In general, CD8+ T cells held more expanded clones than CD4+ did, on average.

CDR3 length equals 16 residues. Per germline, CDR1 MNHEY and CDR2 SMNVEV (reference sequence). V was clipped by 1 base and J by 3 bases, with 14 bases between them. J is TRBJ2-3 and V is TRBV27; D is unresolved. Sample: CD4+ or CD8+ T cells sorted from blood, taken in a trial of the OX40 agonist ivuxolimab. The TCR sequence derives from an adult with an advanced solid tumor such as melanoma, head and neck, liver or kidney cancer. Here the CDR3 reads CASSLYPRLSTDTQYF. The CDR3 bases are TGTGCCAGCAGTTTATATCCGAGATTGTCGACAGATACGCAGTATTTT.